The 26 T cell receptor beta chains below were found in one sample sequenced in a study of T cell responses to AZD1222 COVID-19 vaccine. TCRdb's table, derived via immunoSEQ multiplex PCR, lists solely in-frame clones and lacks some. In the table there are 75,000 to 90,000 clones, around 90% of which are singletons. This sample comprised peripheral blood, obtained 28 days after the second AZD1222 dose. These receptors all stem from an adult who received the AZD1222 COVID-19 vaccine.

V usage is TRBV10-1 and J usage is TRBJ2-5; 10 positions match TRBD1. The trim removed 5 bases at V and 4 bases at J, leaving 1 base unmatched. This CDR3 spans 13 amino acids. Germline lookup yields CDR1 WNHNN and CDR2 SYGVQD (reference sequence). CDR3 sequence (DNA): TGCGCCAGCAGTTGGGACAGGGGAGAGACCCAGTACTTC. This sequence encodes CASSWDRGETQYF.

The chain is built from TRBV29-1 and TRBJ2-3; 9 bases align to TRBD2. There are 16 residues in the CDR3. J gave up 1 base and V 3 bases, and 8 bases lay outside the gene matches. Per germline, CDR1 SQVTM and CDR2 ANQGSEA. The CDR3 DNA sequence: TGCAGCGTTGAGGGTCCAGCGGGAGGTGGCACAGATACGCAGTATTTT. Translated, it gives CSVEGPAGGGTDTQYF.

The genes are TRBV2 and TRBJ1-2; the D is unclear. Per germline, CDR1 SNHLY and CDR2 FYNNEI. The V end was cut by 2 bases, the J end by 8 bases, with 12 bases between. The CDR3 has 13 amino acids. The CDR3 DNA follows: TGTGCCAGCAGTGAATTTCGTCGGGAGGGCTACACCTTC. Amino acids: CASSEFRREGYTF.

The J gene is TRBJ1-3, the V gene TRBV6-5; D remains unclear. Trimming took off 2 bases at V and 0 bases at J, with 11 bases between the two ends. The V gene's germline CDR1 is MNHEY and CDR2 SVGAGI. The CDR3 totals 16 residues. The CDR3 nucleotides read TGTGCCAGCAGTTACGATGGCGGCTACTCTGGAAACACCATATATTTT. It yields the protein CASSYDGGYSGNTIYF.

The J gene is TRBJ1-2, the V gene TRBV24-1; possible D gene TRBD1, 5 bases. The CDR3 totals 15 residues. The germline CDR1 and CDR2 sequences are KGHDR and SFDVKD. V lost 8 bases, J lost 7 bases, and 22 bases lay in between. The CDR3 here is CATTRRGRAERGYTF. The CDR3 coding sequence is TGTGCCACCACACGTCGCGGCAGGGCTGAGCGTGGCTACACCTTC.

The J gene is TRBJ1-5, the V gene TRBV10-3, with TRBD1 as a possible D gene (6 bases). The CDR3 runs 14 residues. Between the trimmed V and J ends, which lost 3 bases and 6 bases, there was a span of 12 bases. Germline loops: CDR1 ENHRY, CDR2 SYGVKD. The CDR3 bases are TGTGCCATCAGTGAAGTTCAGGGGCGTCAGCCCCAGCATTTT. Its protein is CAISEVQGRQPQHF.

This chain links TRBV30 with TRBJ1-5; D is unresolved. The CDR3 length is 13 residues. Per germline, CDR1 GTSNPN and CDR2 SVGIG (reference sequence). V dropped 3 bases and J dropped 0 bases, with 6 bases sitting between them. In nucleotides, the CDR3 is TGTGCCTGGAGGAGGGATAGCAATCAGCCCCAGCATTTT. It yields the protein CAWRRDSNQPQHF.

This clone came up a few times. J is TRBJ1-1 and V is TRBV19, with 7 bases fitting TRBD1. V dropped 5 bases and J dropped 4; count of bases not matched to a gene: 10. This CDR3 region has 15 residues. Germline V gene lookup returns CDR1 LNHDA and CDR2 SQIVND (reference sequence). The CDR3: CASSPSQGDVTEAFF. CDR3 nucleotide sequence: TGTGCCAGTAGTCCCTCCCAGGGGGACGTCACTGAAGCTTTCTTT.

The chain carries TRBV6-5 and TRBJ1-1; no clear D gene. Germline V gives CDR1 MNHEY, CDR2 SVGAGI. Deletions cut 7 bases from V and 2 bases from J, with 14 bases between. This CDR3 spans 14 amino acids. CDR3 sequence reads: CASTDGSINTEAFF. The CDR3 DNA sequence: TGTGCCAGCACCGATGGCAGTATAAACACTGAAGCTTTCTTT.

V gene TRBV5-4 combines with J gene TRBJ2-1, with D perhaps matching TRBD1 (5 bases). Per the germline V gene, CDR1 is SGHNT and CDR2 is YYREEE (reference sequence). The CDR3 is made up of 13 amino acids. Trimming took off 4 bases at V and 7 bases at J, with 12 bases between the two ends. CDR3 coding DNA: TGTGCCAGCAGCGATCAGGGTCCAAATGAGCAGTTCTTC. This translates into CASSDQGPNEQFF. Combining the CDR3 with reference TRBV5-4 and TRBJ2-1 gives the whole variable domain ETGVTQSPTHLIKTRGQQVTLRCSSQSGHNTVSWYQQALGQGPQFIFQYYREEENGRGNFPPRFSGLQFPNYSSELNVNALELDDSALYLCASSDQGPNEQFFGPGTRLTVL.

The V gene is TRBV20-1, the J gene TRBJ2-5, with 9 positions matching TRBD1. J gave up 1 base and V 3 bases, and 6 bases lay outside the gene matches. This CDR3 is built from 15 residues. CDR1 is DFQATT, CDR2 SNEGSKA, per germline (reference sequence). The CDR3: CSASAKGQGQETQYF. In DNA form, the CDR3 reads TGCAGTGCTAGTGCGAAGGGACAGGGCCAAGAGACCCAGTACTTC.

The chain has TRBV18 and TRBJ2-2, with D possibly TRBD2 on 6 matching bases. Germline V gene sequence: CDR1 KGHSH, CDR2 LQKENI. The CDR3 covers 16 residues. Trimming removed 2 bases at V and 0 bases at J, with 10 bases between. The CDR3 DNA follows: TGTGCCAGCTCACCATTAGCGGCGGCGAACACCGGGGAGCTGTTTTTT. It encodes CASSPLAAANTGELFF.

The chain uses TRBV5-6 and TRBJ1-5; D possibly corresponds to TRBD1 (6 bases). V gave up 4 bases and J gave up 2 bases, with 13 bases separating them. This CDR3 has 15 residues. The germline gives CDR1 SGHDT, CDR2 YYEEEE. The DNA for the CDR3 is TGTGCCAGCAGCCCACAGGGAGTAGGCAATCAGCCCCAGCATTTT. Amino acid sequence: CASSPQGVGNQPQHF. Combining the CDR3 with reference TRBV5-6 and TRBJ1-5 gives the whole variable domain DAGVTQSPTHLIKTRGQQVTLRCSPKSGHDTVSWYQQALGQGPQFIFQYYEEEERQRGNFPDRFSGHQFPNYSSELNVNALLLGDSALYLCASSPQGVGNQPQHFGDGTRLSIL.

In DNA form, the CDR3 reads TGCAGCGTTTTAGGGTACCCCTACGAGCAGTACTTC. Translating gives CSVLGYPYEQYF. The rearrangement joins TRBV29-1 to TRBJ2-7; D not certain. Germline V gene sequence: CDR1 SQVTM, CDR2 ANQGSEA. The length of the CDR3 is 12 residues. Trimming left V 5 bases short and J 2 bases short, with 10 bases between.

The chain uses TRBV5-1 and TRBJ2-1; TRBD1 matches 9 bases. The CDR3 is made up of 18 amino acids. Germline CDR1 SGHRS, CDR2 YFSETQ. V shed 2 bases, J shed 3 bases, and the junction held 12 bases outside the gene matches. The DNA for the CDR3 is TGCGCCAGCAGCTTCAAAGTTCCGGGACAGGGTGGCTACAATGAGCAGTTCTTC. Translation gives CASSFKVPGQGGYNEQFF.

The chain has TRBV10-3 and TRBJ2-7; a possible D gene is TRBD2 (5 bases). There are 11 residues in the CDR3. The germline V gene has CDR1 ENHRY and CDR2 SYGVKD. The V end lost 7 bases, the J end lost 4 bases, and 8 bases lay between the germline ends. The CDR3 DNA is TGTGCCATCAAGGCGGGTTACGAGCAGTACTTC. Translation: CAIKAGYEQYF.

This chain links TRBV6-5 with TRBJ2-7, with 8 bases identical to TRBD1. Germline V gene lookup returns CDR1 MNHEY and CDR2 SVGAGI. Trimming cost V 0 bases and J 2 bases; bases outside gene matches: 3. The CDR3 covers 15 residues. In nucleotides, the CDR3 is TGTGCCAGCAGTTACTCGGCAGGGGGCCCCTACGAGCAGTACTTC. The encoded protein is CASSYSAGGPYEQYF.

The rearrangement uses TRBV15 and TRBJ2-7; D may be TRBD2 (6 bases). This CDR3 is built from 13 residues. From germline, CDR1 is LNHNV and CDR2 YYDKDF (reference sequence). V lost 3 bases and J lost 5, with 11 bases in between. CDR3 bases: TGTGCCACCAGCAGGGACTATTTACACGAGCAGTACTTC. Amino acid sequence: CATSRDYLHEQYF.

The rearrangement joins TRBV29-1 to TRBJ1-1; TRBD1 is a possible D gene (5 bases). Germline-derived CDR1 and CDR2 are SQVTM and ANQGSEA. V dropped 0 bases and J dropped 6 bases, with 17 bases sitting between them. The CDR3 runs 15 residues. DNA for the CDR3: TGCAGCGTTGAAGAATGGCAGGGTAAAGGGCCTGAAGCTTTCTTT. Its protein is CSVEEWQGKGPEAFF.

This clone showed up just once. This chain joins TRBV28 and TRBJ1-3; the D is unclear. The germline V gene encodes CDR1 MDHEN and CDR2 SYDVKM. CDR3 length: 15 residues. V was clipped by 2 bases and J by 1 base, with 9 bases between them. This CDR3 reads CASSLILPSGNTIYF. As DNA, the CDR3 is TGTGCCAGCAGTTTAATCCTGCCTTCTGGAAACACCATATATTTT.

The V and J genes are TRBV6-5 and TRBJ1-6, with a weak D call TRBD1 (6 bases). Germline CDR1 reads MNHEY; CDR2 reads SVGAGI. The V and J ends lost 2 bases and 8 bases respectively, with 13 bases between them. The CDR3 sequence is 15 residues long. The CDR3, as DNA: TGTGCCAGCAGTTACCGGAGGGGGGATTATTCACCCCTCCACTTT. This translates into CASSYRRGDYSPLHF.

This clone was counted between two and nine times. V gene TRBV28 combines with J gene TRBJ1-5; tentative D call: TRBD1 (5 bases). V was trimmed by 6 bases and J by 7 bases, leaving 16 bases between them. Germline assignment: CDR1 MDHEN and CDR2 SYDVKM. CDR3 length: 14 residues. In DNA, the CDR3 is TGTGCCAGCAGAGAACAGTGGGGGGACCAGCCCCAGCATTTT. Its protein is CASREQWGDQPQHF.

CDR3 nucleotide sequence: TGTGCCAGCAGCTCGCAAGGGGGGACAGGGGTTTCCTACAATGAGCAGTTCTTC. It is translated as CASSSQGGTGVSYNEQFF. The V call is TRBV7-9, the J call TRBJ2-1; 10 bases are a match to TRBD1. Germline-derived CDR1 and CDR2 are SEHNR and FQNEAQ (reference sequence). The CDR3 totals 18 residues. J was trimmed by 1 base and V by 4 bases; bases with no gene match: 10.

Here the CDR3 DNA reads TGTGCCAGTAGTGAGATCTCTGGAAACACCATATATTTT. Its protein product is CASSEISGNTIYF. The chain joins TRBV19 to TRBJ1-3, with D hard to call. The V end lost 5 bases, the J end lost 0 bases, and 5 bases lay between the germline ends. From germline, CDR1 is LNHDA and CDR2 SQIVND (reference sequence). CDR3 length: 13 residues.

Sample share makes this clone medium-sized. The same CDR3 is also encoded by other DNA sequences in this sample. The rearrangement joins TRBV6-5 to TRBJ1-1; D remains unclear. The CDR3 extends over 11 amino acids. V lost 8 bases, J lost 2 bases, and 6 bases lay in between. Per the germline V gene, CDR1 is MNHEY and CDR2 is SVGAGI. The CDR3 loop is CASEGNTEAFF. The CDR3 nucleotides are TGTGCCAGCGAAGGAAACACTGAAGCTTTCTTT.

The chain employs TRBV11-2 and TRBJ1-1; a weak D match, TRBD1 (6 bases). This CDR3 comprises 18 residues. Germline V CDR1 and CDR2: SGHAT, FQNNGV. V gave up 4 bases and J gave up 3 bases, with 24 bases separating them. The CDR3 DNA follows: TGTGCCAGCAGCTCCGCATCCGGGACACGGAGTTTCTACACTGAAGCTTTCTTT. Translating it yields CASSSASGTRSFYTEAFF.